What follows are 7 T cell receptor beta chains derived from one specimen sequenced in a study of shared clonotypes between healthy human individuals (dated by TCRdb to 2018 to 2021). The library was produced with the immunoSEQ multiplex PCR assay. Drawn from immuneACCESS, this table holds only the in-frame rearrangements with V and J called that TCRdb kept. Clones are partly lost; checked studies trace under half to an unresolved V gene and leave the rest unexplained. In this sample the table shows under 2,500,000 clones, 90% to 97% of which occur a single time. Approximately 0.13% of the sample rests with the top ten. Sequenced input: naive CD4+ T cells sorted from blood. The cell subset or site label for this specimen denotes: CD45RA+ positively selected. The receptors were sampled from a man younger than 35 in good health.

As to this clone: The sample has other DNA sequences that encode this CDR3 too. The chain uses TRBV11-2 and TRBJ1-1, with D unresolved. Trimming stripped 0 bases from V and 1 base from J, with 3 bases between. CDR3 length equals 13 residues. Germline assignment: CDR1 SGHAT and CDR2 FQNNGV. CDR3 bases: TGTGCCAGCAGCTTAGAACGGAACACTGAAGCTTTCTTT. Its translation is CASSLERNTEAFF.

The CDR3, as DNA: TGTGCCAGCAGTCGTCCAATGAGGGCCTACGAGCAGTACTTC. Amino acid sequence: CASSRPMRAYEQYF. The chain links TRBV5-6 to TRBJ2-7, with D maybe TRBD2 (5 bases). The V end was cut by 5 bases, the J end by 2 bases, with 14 bases between. The germline V gene encodes CDR1 SGHDT and CDR2 YYEEEE. The CDR3 spans 14 residues.

The chain links TRBV5-1 to TRBJ2-2; no reliable D call. Germline V gene data show CDR1 as SGHRS and CDR2 as YFSETQ. V was shortened by 0 bases and J by 4 bases, with 10 bases between the two germline ends. The CDR3 consists of 15 residues. The CDR3 nucleotides are TGCGCCAGCAGCTTGGCCAAGTGGGGCACCGGGGAGCTGTTTTTT. Translated: CASSLAKWGTGELFF.

The rearrangement links TRBV6-5 to TRBJ2-5; 9 bases align to TRBD1. V shed 4 bases and J 1 base; nucleotides not matched to a gene: 7. The CDR3 runs 16 residues. Germline V gene data show CDR1 as MNHEY and CDR2 as SVGAGI. CDR3 amino acids: CASSSGQGRSQETQYF. The CDR3 nucleotides read TGTGCCAGCAGTTCGGGACAGGGTCGTTCCCAAGAGACCCAGTACTTC.

The chain uses TRBV11-3 and TRBJ2-7; perhaps D is TRBD1 or TRBD2 (5 bases each). CDR1 is SGHNT, CDR2 YENEEA, per germline. With 3 bases removed from V and 2 bases from J, the gap between germline ends came to 14 bases. The CDR3 totals 15 residues. The CDR3 reads CASSLDSGTTYEQYF. The CDR3, as DNA: TGTGCCAGCAGCTTGGACTCCGGGACGACCTACGAGCAGTACTTC.

This sequence joins TRBV10-3 and TRBJ2-5, with 9 bases identical to TRBD1. With 3 bases clipped from V and 4 bases from J, the junction kept 9 bases outside the gene matches. Germline V gene sequence: CDR1 ENHRY, CDR2 SYGVKD. This CDR3 has 16 amino acids. The CDR3 nucleotides read TGTGCCATCAGTGACAGAGACAGGGGGGGTGGAGAGACCCAGTACTTC. Protein product: CAISDRDRGGGETQYF.

V usage is TRBV6-5 and J usage is TRBJ1-2; D possibly corresponds to TRBD1 (5 bases). Between the trimmed V and J ends, which lost 5 bases and 8 bases, there was a span of 15 bases. Germline lookup yields CDR1 MNHEY and CDR2 SVGAGI. This CDR3 has 13 residues. CDR3 sequence: CASSRTPRLGYTF. DNA of the CDR3: TGTGCCAGCAGTCGGACACCCAGGTTGGGCTACACCTTC.